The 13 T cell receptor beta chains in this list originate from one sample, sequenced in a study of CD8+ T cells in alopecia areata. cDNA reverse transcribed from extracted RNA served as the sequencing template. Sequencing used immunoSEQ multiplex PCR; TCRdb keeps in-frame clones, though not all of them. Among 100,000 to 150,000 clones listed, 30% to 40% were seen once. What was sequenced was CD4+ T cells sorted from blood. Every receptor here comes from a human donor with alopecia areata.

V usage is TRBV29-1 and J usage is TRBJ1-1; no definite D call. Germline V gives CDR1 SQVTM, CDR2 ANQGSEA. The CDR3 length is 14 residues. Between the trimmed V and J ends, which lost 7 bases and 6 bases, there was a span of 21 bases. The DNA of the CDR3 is TGCAGCGCCCGGAAGGAGGGCAGGAGACCTGAAGCTTTCTTT. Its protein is CSARKEGRRPEAFF.

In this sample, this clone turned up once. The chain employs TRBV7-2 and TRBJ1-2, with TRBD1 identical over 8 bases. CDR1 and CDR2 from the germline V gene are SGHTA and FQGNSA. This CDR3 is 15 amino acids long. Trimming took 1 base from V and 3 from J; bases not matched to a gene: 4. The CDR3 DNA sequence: TGTGCCAGCAGCTTAGGCGCGACAGGGGACTATGGCTACACCTTC. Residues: CASSLGATGDYGYTF.

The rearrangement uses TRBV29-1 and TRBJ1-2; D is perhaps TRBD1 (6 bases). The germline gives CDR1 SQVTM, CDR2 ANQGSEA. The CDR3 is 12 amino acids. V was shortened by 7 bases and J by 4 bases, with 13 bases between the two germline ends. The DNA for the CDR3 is TGCAGCGCCGGGGGACAACCCTATGGCTACACCTTC. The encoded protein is CSAGGQPYGYTF.

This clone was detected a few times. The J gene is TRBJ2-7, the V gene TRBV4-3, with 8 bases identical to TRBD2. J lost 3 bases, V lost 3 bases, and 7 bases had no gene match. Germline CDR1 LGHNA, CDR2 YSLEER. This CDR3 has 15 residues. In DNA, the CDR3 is TGCGCCAGCAGCCAGGCCGCGAGCGGGAGCTACGAGCAGTACTTC. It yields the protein CASSQAASGSYEQYF.

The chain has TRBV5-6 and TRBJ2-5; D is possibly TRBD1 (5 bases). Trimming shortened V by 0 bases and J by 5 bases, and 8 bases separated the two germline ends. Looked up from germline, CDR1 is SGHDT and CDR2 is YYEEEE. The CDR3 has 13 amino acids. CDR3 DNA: TGTGCCAGCAGCTTGGGGGGCCTGGAGACCCAGTACTTC. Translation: CASSLGGLETQYF.

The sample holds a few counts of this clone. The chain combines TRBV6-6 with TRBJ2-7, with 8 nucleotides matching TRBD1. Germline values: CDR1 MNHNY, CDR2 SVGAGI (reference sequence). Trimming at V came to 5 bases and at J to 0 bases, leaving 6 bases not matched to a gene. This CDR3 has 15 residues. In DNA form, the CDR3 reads TGTGCCAGCAGTAAGCGGACAGGGAGCTCCTACGAGCAGTACTTC. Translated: CASSKRTGSSYEQYF.

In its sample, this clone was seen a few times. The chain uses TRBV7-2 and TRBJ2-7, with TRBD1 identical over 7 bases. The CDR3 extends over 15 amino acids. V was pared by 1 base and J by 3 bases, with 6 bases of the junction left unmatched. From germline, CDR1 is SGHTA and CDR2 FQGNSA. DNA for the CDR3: TGTGCCAGCAGCTTAGGGTACAGGGGATTCTACGAGCAGTACTTC. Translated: CASSLGYRGFYEQYF. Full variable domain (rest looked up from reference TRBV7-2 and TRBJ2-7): GAGVSQSPSNKVTEKGKDVELRCDPISGHTALYWYRQSLGQGLEFLIYFQGNSAPDKSGLPSDRFSAERTGGSVSTLTIQRTQQEDSAVYLCASSLGYRGFYEQYFGPGTRLTVT.

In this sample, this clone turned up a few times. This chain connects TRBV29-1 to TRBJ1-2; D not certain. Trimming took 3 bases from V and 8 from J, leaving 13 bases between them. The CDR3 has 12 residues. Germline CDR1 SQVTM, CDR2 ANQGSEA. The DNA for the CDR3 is TGCAGCGTTGATGAAGGACCCAAGGGCTACACCTTC. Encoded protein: CSVDEGPKGYTF.

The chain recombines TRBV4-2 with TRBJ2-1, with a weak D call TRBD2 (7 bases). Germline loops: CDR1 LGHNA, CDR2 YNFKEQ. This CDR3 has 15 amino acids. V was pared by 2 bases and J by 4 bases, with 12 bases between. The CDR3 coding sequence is TGTGCCAGCAGCCAACTAGGGGGGGAATACAATGAGCAGTTCTTC. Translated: CASSQLGGEYNEQFF.

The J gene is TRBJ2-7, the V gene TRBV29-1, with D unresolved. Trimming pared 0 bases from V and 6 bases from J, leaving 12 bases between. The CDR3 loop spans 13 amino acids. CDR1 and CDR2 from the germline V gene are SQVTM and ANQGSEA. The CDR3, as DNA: TGCAGCGTTGAAGATTTCCCCGATAGCGAGCAGTACTTC. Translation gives CSVEDFPDSEQYF.

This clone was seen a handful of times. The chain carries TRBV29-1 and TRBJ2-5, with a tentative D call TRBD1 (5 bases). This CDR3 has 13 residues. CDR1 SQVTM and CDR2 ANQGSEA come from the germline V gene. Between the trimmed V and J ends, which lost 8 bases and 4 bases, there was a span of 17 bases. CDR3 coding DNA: TGCAGCACCAGACAGACACCGTTAGAGACCCAGTACTTC. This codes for CSTRQTPLETQYF.

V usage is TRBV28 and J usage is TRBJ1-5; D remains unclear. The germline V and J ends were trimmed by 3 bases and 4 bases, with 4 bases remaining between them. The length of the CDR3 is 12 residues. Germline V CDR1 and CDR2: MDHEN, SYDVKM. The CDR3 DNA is TGTGCCAGCAGTTTCACTAATCAGCCCCAGCATTTT. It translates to CASSFTNQPQHF.

CDR3 sequence (DNA): TGTGCCAGCAGTGAATATGGGGGAGGGGAGACCCAGTACTTC. Translating it yields CASSEYGGGETQYF. This sequence joins TRBV25-1 and TRBJ2-5; TRBD2 agrees at 7 bases. The CDR3 spans 14 residues. Trimming cost V 0 bases and J 5 bases; bases outside gene matches: 3. Germline loops: CDR1 MGHDK, CDR2 SYGVNS. Looking up the rest from reference TRBV25-1 and TRBJ2-5 gives the full variable domain: EADIYQTPRYLVIGTGKKITLECSQTMGHDKMYWYQQDPGMELHLIHYSYGVNSTEKGDLSSESTVSRIRTEHFPLTLESARPSHTSQYLCASSEYGGGETQYFGPGTRLLVL.